One and the same sample provided the 18 T cell receptor beta chains below, sequenced in a study of CD8 T cells in Susac syndrome. With random hexamers, reverse transcription was performed on about 0.45 to 1 ug of RNA. TCRdb re-called the immunoSEQ multiplex PCR reads through MiXCR, storing one row per CDR3 protein. The profile shows roughly 400,000 distinct CDR3 sequences, 85% of them singletons. The sample taken for sequencing was CD8+ T cells from PBMCs. The receptors stem from a human donor with multiple sclerosis.

The rearrangement joins TRBV27 to TRBJ2-2; possibly TRBD1 or TRBD2 for D (5 bases each). This CDR3 region has 11 residues. Germline V CDR1 and CDR2: MNHEY, SMNVEV (reference sequence). V was trimmed by 7 bases and J by 8 bases, leaving 8 bases between them. CDR3 protein: CASTEGGELFF. The CDR3 bases are TGTGCCAGCACCGAGGGGGGGGAGCTGTTTTTT.

The rearrangement uses TRBV27 and TRBJ2-7; TRBD1 matches 8 bases. This CDR3 contains 12 residues. Trimming removed 10 bases from V and 5 bases from J; junction bases left unmatched: 7. Germline CDR1 MNHEY, CDR2 SMNVEV (reference sequence). Here the CDR3 DNA reads TGTGCCAACGTAGGACAGGGAAACGAGCAGTACTTC. Its protein is CANVGQGNEQYF.

V usage is TRBV28 and J usage is TRBJ1-1, with a possible D match to TRBD1 (6 bases). Trimming cost V 5 bases and J 0 bases, with 16 bases left between them. Per the germline V gene, CDR1 is MDHEN and CDR2 is SYDVKM. The CDR3 sequence is 16 residues long. CDR3 in amino acids: CASSQRYTGLNTEAFF. Here the CDR3 DNA reads TGTGCCAGCAGTCAGCGTTACACAGGGCTGAACACTGAAGCTTTCTTT.

The chain combines TRBV27 with TRBJ1-1; D not certain. This CDR3 is 15 amino acids long. CDR1 is MNHEY and CDR2 is SMNVEV in the germline V gene (reference sequence). V gave up 1 base and J gave up 1 base, with 10 bases separating them. This chain's CDR3 is CASSLFEPTNTEAFF. Here the CDR3 DNA reads TGTGCCAGCAGTTTATTCGAGCCTACGAACACTGAAGCTTTCTTT.

This chain links TRBV7-9 with TRBJ1-2; D is possibly TRBD1 (6 bases). V dropped 3 bases and J dropped 7 bases, with 21 bases sitting between them. This CDR3 has 16 residues. Germline CDR1 and CDR2: SEHNR and FQNEAQ (reference sequence). CDR3 in DNA: TGTGCCAGCAGCTTGGACCGCAGGGGCCCCGGGAGTGGCTACACCTTC. Its protein product is CASSLDRRGPGSGYTF. Variable domain in full (rest from reference TRBV7-9 and TRBJ1-2): DTGVSQNPRHKITKRGQNVTFRCDPISEHNRLYWYRQTLGQGPEFLTYFQNEAQLEKSRLLSDRFSAERPKGSFSTLEIQRTEQGDSAMYLCASSLDRRGPGSGYTFGSGTRLTVV.

The rearrangement joins TRBV19 to TRBJ2-1; possibly TRBD1 or TRBD2 for D (6 bases each). Trimming pared 10 bases from V and 2 bases from J, leaving 9 bases between. The CDR3 totals 12 residues. The germline CDR1 and CDR2 sequences are LNHDA and SQIVND (reference sequence). The CDR3 spells CATRGAYNEQFF. DNA of the CDR3: TGTGCCACTAGGGGGGCCTACAATGAGCAGTTCTTC.

This clonotype occurred once. This chain uses TRBV15 with TRBJ2-7; no definite D call. V lost 0 bases, J lost 0 bases, and 9 bases lay in between. This CDR3 region has 15 residues. The V gene's germline CDR1 is LNHNV and CDR2 YYDKDF (reference sequence). For the CDR3, the DNA is TGTGCCACCAGCAGAGATCTGGGCCCCTCCTACGAGCAGTACTTC. Protein: CATSRDLGPSYEQYF.

The rearrangement links TRBV29-1 to TRBJ1-1; D is unclear. V lost 2 bases, J lost 0 bases, and 7 bases lay in between. The CDR3 extends over 13 amino acids. Per the germline V gene, CDR1 is SQVTM and CDR2 is ANQGSEA. Here the CDR3 reads CSVEIGLNTEAFF. CDR3 DNA sequence: TGCAGCGTTGAAATAGGGTTGAACACTGAAGCTTTCTTT. The whole variable domain, filled in from reference TRBV29-1 and TRBJ1-1, reads SAVISQKPSRDICQRGTSLTIQCQVDSQVTMMFWYRQQPGQSLTLIATANQGSEATYESGFVIDKFPISRPNLTFSTLTVSNMSPEDSSIYLCSVEIGLNTEAFFGQGTRLTVV.

The chain carries TRBV28 and TRBJ1-5, with D possibly matching TRBD1 (5 bases). V was cut by 2 bases and J by 3 bases, with 11 bases left in between. Germline loops: CDR1 MDHEN, CDR2 SYDVKM. This CDR3 comprises 15 residues. CDR3 DNA: TGTGCCAGCAGTTTACTTCGACAGTACAATCAGCCCCAGCATTTT. It codes for CASSLLRQYNQPQHF.

V is TRBV5-1 and J is TRBJ2-1; TRBD1 or TRBD2 may be the D gene (5 bases each). The germline V and J ends were trimmed by 7 bases and 6 bases, with 20 bases remaining between them. Germline values: CDR1 SGHRS, CDR2 YFSETQ. The CDR3 covers 15 residues. CDR3 bases: TGCGCCAGCCTGGGGGAATTTGAACAGGTCAATGAGCAGTTCTTC. This translates into CASLGEFEQVNEQFF.

This chain links TRBV4-1 with TRBJ2-1; D gene uncertain. This CDR3 contains 13 residues. V shed 4 bases and J shed 5 bases, with 9 bases lying between them. The germline V gene has CDR1 MGHRA and CDR2 YSYEKL. CDR3 sequence reads: CASSPQVHNEQFF. CDR3 nucleotides: TGCGCCAGCAGCCCCCAGGTCCACAATGAGCAGTTCTTC.

The rearrangement joins TRBV20-1 to TRBJ1-4; D is unresolved. Trimming took off 0 bases at V and 2 bases at J, with 16 bases between the two ends. CDR1 and CDR2 from the germline V gene are DFQATT and SNEGSKA (reference sequence). CDR3 length: 17 amino acids. Here the CDR3 DNA reads TGCAGTGCTAGAGATCGGCAAGTCTTCGTGACTAATGAAAAACTGTTTTTT. This translates into CSARDRQVFVTNEKLFF.

The rearrangement links TRBV5-1 to TRBJ2-7, with TRBD2 matching over 13 bases. CDR1 and CDR2 from the germline V gene are SGHRS and YFSETQ. Trimming at V came to 4 bases and at J to 2 bases, leaving 12 bases not matched to a gene. This CDR3 spans 18 amino acids. In nucleotides, the CDR3 is TGCGCCAGCAGCAGGGGGCCGGCACTAGCGGGAGGGCCCTACGAGCAGTACTTC. Its translation: CASSRGPALAGGPYEQYF.

The chain has TRBV19 and TRBJ1-1; D not resolved. This CDR3 is 16 amino acids long. V lost 3 bases and J 5 bases, leaving 19 bases between the germline ends. The germline CDR1 and CDR2 sequences are LNHDA and SQIVND (reference sequence). The chain's CDR3 is CASSIPAVGPGTEAFF. The CDR3 DNA is TGTGCCAGTAGTATTCCGGCCGTTGGGCCGGGAACTGAAGCTTTCTTT.

The chain carries TRBV28 and TRBJ2-1; D is unresolved. The germline CDR1 and CDR2 sequences are MDHEN and SYDVKM. V lost 7 bases to trimming and J lost 5 bases, with 12 bases between them. The CDR3 covers 13 residues. The CDR3 nucleotides read TGTGCCAGCATACCCCCTACGAACAATGAGCAGTTCTTC. This translates into CASIPPTNNEQFF.

The rearrangement joins TRBV27 to TRBJ2-7, with 11 bases fitting TRBD1. From germline, CDR1 is MNHEY and CDR2 SMNVEV (reference sequence). The CDR3 is 16 amino acids. Germline trimming cut 2 bases from V and 4 bases from J; bases unmatched to any gene: 7. The CDR3 nucleotides are TGTGCCAGCAGTTTAACGGGGACAGGGGGTAGGTACGAGCAGTACTTC. Translating it yields CASSLTGTGGRYEQYF.

The J gene is TRBJ2-1, the V gene TRBV5-5, with unresolved D. The CDR3 spans 15 residues. Trimming cost V 0 bases and J 2 bases, with 9 bases left between them. Germline-derived CDR1 and CDR2 are SGHKS and YYEKEE (reference sequence). The CDR3 DNA sequence: TGTGCCAGCAGCTTGGAGAGAAGGACCTACAATGAGCAGTTCTTC. Translation: CASSLERRTYNEQFF.

This clonotype occurred a few times. V and J are TRBV6-5 and TRBJ1-1; D ambiguous. Germline CDR1 is MNHEY and CDR2 is SVGAGI. This CDR3 has 11 residues. With 6 bases removed from V and 8 bases from J, the gap between germline ends came to 10 bases. CDR3 coding DNA: TGTGCCAGCAGCGTACTGGGAGAAGCTTTCTTT. Protein: CASSVLGEAFF.